The 8 T cell receptor beta chains reported below all come from one sample, sequenced in a study of cytomegalovirus exposure and HLA in healthy donors. Primers: 60 Vbeta forward and 13 Jbeta reverse. Sequencing used immunoSEQ multiplex PCR; TCRdb keeps in-frame clones, though not all of them. The repertoire holds under 55,000 clones, with about three quarters as singletons. Material: PBMCs. The receptors shown here come from a young man in good health and CMV-seronegative.

The CDR3 DNA reads TGTGCCTGGATCGGACAGGGGGCCTATAATTCACCCCTCCACTTT. Its protein is CAWIGQGAYNSPLHF. V and J are TRBV30 and TRBJ1-6, with 10 bases identical to TRBD1. This CDR3 comprises 15 residues. With V trimmed by 4 bases and J by 2 bases, 2 bases remained unmatched. From germline, CDR1 is GTSNPN and CDR2 SVGIG (reference sequence).

The chain is built from TRBV5-4 and TRBJ2-3; weak D call: TRBD2 (5 bases). The CDR3 sequence is 13 residues long. Trimming pared 5 bases from V and 4 bases from J, leaving 11 bases between. Germline CDR1 reads SGHNT; CDR2 reads YYREEE (reference sequence). The CDR3: CASREGLPDTQYF. As DNA, the CDR3 is TGTGCCAGCAGAGAGGGCCTCCCAGATACGCAGTATTTT.

The rearrangement links TRBV4-1 to TRBJ2-7; 9 positions agree with TRBD2. In germline, CDR1 is MGHRA, CDR2 YSYEKL. Losses at the gene ends were 4 bases for V and 7 bases for J; bases not matched to a gene: 14. The CDR3 covers 16 residues. The CDR3 DNA reads as TGCGCCAGCAGCCTATTACAGCCGGGCACTAGCGGGGAGCAGTACTTC. Translation: CASSLLQPGTSGEQYF.

The CDR3 DNA reads TGTGCCAGCAGCTTCTCAAACGGGGGTTCGGGCTACAATGAGCAGTTCTTC. It codes for CASSFSNGGSGYNEQFF. The chain recombines TRBV5-4 with TRBJ2-1, with a tentative D call TRBD2 (6 bases). V dropped 2 bases and J dropped 3 bases, with 18 bases sitting between them. The CDR3 length is 17 residues. In germline, CDR1 is SGHNT, CDR2 YYREEE (reference sequence).

The rearrangement joins TRBV7-2 to TRBJ2-5; weak D call: TRBD1 (5 bases). The CDR3 has 14 amino acids. V lost 1 base to trimming and J lost 4 bases, with 10 bases between them. The germline CDR1 and CDR2 sequences are SGHTA and FQGNSA. CDR3 in amino acids: CASSLEAGRETQYF. As DNA, the CDR3 is TGTGCCAGCAGCTTAGAGGCAGGGCGAGAGACCCAGTACTTC.

The DNA for the CDR3 is TGCGCCAGCAGCCAAGGACCGGGATATGGCACAGATACGCAGTATTTT. Translation gives CASSQGPGYGTDTQYF. This chain connects TRBV4-3 to TRBJ2-3; possible D gene TRBD2, 5 bases. The CDR3 loop spans 16 amino acids. Germline CDR1 reads LGHNA; CDR2 reads YSLEER. V was clipped by 1 base and J by 1 base, with 12 bases between them.

A few counts support this clone. V and J are TRBV2 and TRBJ1-1, with 7 bases lining up with TRBD1. The V gene's germline CDR1 is SNHLY and CDR2 FYNNEI. Germline trimming cut 6 bases from V and 0 bases from J; bases unmatched to any gene: 7. The CDR3 extends over 15 amino acids. The CDR3, as DNA: TGTGCCAGCAGGGCCAGGGGGGCCATGAACACTGAAGCTTTCTTT. This translates into CASRARGAMNTEAFF.

This chain uses TRBV10-3 with TRBJ2-5; 8 positions agree with TRBD1. There are 16 residues in the CDR3. V was pared by 3 bases and J by 4 bases, with 10 bases of the junction left unmatched. CDR1 ENHRY and CDR2 SYGVKD come from the germline V gene. The CDR3 loop is CAISESGGRGPETQYF. CDR3 bases: TGTGCCATCAGTGAATCCGGGGGCAGGGGGCCAGAGACCCAGTACTTC.